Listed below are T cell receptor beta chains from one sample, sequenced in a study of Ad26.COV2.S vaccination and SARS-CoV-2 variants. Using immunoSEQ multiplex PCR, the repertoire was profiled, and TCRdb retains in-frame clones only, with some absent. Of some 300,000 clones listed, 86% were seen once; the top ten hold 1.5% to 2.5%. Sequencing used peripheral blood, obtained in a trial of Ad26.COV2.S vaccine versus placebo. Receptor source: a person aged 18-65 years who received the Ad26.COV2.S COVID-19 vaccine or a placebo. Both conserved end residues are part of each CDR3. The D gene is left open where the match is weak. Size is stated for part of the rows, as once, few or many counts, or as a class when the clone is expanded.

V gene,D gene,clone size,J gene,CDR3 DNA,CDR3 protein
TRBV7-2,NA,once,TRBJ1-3,TGTGCCAGCAGCCAGCTCTCTGGAAACACCATATATTTT,CASSQLSGNTIYF
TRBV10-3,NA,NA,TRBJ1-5,TGTGCCATCAGGCAGGGAGGGGATGGTTATAGCAATCAGCCCCAGCATTTT,CAIRQGGDGYSNQPQHF
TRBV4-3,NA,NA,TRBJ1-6,TGCGCCAGCAGCCAAGGGGGACACGGGAATTCACCCCTCCACTTT,CASSQGGHGNSPLHF
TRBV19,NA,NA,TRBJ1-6,TGTGCCAGTAGTAAAGAAGGGGAAAGCTCCTATAATTCACCCCTCCACTTT,CASSKEGESSYNSPLHF
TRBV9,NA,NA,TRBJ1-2,TGTGCCAGCAGCGGACTACAACCTAGCTATGGCTACACCTTC,CASSGLQPSYGYTF
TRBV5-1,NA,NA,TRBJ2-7,TGCGCCAGCAGCCCCCGCGTAGGGGACGACTACGAGCAGTACTTC,CASSPRVGDDYEQYF
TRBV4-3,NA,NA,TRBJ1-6,TGCGCCAGCAGCCTTAGGGGGGAATGGAATTCACCCCTCCACTTT,CASSLRGEWNSPLHF
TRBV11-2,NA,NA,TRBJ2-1,TGTGCCAGCAGCTTAGCCGGCTCCTACAATGAGCAGTTCTTC,CASSLAGSYNEQFF
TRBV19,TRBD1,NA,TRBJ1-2,TGTGCCATTAAATCCGGACAGGGAAATAGTGGCTACACCTTC,CAIKSGQGNSGYTF
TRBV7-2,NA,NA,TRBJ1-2,TGTGCCAGCAGCTCTAACGGGGTTTATGGCTACACCTTC,CASSSNGVYGYTF
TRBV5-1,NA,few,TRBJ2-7,TGCGCCAGCAGCTTGGAGGGGGACCGCAAATCCTACGAGCAGTACTTC,CASSLEGDRKSYEQYF
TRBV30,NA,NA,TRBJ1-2,TGTGCCTGGAGTGTACAAAGACAGGGCTACACCTTC,CAWSVQRQGYTF
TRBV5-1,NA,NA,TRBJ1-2,TGCGCCAGCAGCTCTGGTTCAGGGGCGCGGGGCTACACCTTC,CASSSGSGARGYTF
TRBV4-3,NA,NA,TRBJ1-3,TGCGCCAGCAGCCAAGAGGGGTTACCGGGAAACACCATATATTTT,CASSQEGLPGNTIYF
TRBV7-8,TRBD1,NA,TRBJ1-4,TGTGCCAGCAGCCGAGGACAGGGAAAGGAAAAACTGTTTTTT,CASSRGQGKEKLFF
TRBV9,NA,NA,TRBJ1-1,TGTGCCAGCAGCGTAGTGGTCAGGGGAAGTGGTGAAGCTTTCTTT,CASSVVVRGSGEAFF
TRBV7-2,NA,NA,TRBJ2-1,TGTGCCAGCAGCTTAGAGTTTGGGACGTACGATGAGCAGTTCTTC,CASSLEFGTYDEQFF
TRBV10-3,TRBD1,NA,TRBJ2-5,TGTGCCATCAAACAGACCGCTGGGACAGACGCCCAGTACTTC,CAIKQTAGTDAQYF
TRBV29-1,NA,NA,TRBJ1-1,TGCAGCGTTGCTGGCAGGACAAGGAACACTGAAGCTTTCTTT,CSVAGRTRNTEAFF
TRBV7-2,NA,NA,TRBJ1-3,TGTGCCAGCAGCCCCGTCGGAGGGACCGGAAACACCATATATTTT,CASSPVGGTGNTIYF
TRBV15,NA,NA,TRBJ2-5,TGTGCCACCAGCAGAGCAGAGACCCAGTACTTC,CATSRAETQYF
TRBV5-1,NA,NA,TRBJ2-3,TGCGCCACTTATGACCCCCGGGGGAGCACAGATACGCAGTATTTT,CATYDPRGSTDTQYF
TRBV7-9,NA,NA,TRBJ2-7,TGTGCCAGCAGCTTAGGAAGACAGACCGAGCAGTACTTC,CASSLGRQTEQYF
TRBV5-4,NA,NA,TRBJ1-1,TGTGCCAGCAGCTTGGGGGGACGGGAAAGCACTGAAGCTTTCTTT,CASSLGGRESTEAFF
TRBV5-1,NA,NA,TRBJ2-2,TGCGCCAGCAGCTTGGGAGGGACCTACACCGGGGAGCTGTTTTTT,CASSLGGTYTGELFF
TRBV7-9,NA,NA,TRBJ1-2,TGTGCCAGCAGCTTAGCGCGGGGCTACACCTTC,CASSLARGYTF
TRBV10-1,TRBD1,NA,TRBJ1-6,TGCGCCAGCACCCCGAGACGCGTTAATTCCTTCGGACAGGGTCTAACTAGGCCCTTTTCACCCCTCCACTTT,CASTPRRVNSFGQGLTRPFSPLHF
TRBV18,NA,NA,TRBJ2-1,TGTGCCAGCTCACCCCGGGACTCAGATCAGCGATTCTTC,CASSPRDSDQRFF
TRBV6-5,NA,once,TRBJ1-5,TGTGCCAGCACGTTAGGGCGTTCTTGGCAGCCCCAGCATTTT,CASTLGRSWQPQHF
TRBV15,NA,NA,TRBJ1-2,TGTGCCACCAGCAGAGATCGTCAAGGATTGGGCTACACCTTC,CATSRDRQGLGYTF
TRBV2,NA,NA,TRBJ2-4,TGTGCCAGCAGTGTTGAAGCCAAAAACATTCAGTACTTC,CASSVEAKNIQYF
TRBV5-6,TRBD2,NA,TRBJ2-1,TGTGCCAGCAGCTACGGGACTAGTGATGAGCAGTTCTTC,CASSYGTSDEQFF
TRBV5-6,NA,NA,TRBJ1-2,TGTGCCAGCAGCTTGGTGGGATTGGGGGCTAACTATGGCTACACCTTC,CASSLVGLGANYGYTF
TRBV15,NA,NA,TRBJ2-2,TGTGCCACCAGCAGAGTCCTGAACACCGGGGAGCTGTTTTTT,CATSRVLNTGELFF
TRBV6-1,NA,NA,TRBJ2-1,TGTGCCAGCACGAAGGGAGGTCATACTTACAATGAGCAGTTCTTC,CASTKGGHTYNEQFF
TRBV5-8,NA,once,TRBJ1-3,TGTGCCAGCAGCACACGGGACACCATATATTTT,CASSTRDTIYF
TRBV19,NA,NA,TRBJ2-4,TGTGCCAGTAATAATAGGGCAGCCAAAAACATTCAGTACTTC,CASNNRAAKNIQYF
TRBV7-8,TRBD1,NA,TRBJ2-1,TGTGCCAGCAGCCGGGACAGGGGAGGTGAGCAGTTCTTC,CASSRDRGGEQFF
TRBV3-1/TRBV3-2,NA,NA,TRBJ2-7,TGTGCCAGCAGCCAAGTTTCGAGTCGCTCCTACGAGCAGTACTTC,CASSQVSSRSYEQYF
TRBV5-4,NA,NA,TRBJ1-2,TGTGCCAGCAGCTGGGCGGCAGAGTCGGGCTACACCTTC,CASSWAAESGYTF
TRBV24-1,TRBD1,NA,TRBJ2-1,TGTGCCACCAGTGATACCCGTACAGGGGGCGCAGTAGATGAGCAGTTCTTC,CATSDTRTGGAVDEQFF
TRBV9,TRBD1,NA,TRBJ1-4,TGTGCCAGCAGCGCAACCGACAATACAGGGGGAGGTGAAAAACTGTTTTTT,CASSATDNTGGGEKLFF
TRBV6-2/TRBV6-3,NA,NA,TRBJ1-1,TGTGCCAGCAGTTACCCCCGGGGGGCGTCCACTGAAGCTTTCTTT,CASSYPRGASTEAFF
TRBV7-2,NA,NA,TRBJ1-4,TGTGCCAGCAGCCCCAGGGTCTTTGGTGAAAAACTGTTTTTT,CASSPRVFGEKLFF
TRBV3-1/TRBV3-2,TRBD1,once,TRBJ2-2,TGTGCCAGCAGCCCCGGGGACAGGGTAGTCCGGGAGCTGTTTTTT,CASSPGDRVVRELFF
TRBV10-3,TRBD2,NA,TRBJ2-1,TGTGCCATCAGTGTTCTTGGAGGCGGGGGGGCCGATGAGCAGTTCTTC,CAISVLGGGGADEQFF
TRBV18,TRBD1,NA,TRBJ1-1,TGTGCCAGCTCACCACGACAGGGGAACACTGAAGCTTTCTTT,CASSPRQGNTEAFF
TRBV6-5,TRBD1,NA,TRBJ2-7,TGTGCCAGCACCGGGACAGGGGAATACGAGCAGTACTTC,CASTGTGEYEQYF
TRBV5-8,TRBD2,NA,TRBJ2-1,TGTGCCAGCAGCTTCGGACTAGCGGGGCCACAGCAGTTCTTC,CASSFGLAGPQQFF
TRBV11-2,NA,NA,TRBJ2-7,TGTGCCAGCACTAAGCCGGGCAGGGCGGACGAGCAGTACTTC,CASTKPGRADEQYF
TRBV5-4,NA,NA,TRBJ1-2,TGTGCCAGCAGCTTTCTGCGGGGTCTCTCTGGCTACACCTTC,CASSFLRGLSGYTF
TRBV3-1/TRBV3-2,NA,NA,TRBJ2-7,TGTGCCAGCAGCCAAGATTACCGTGACTGCTACGAGCAGTACTTC,CASSQDYRDCYEQYF
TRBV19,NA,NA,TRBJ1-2,TGTGCCAGTAGTATCCAGGGGCTTCATTTGGGTGGCTACACCTTC,CASSIQGLHLGGYTF